The present T cell receptor beta chain was sequenced within a study of T cells after yellow fever vaccination. Study information: Preparing low-cell-number fractions relied on SMART-Seq v4 Ultra Low Input.

Regarding the study as a whole: The booster response re-showed most primary clones: approximately 95% CD4, approximately 86% CD8. A faster peak, day 5 versus 15, was reached by the weaker secondary response.

About this clonotype itself: The antigen is unknown.

Template switching by 5'RACE produced TCR cDNA, adding a universal primer site and UMIs. TCRdb called the 5' RACE reads again in MiXCR, with one record for every CDR3 protein. The data contain fewer than 350,000 distinct CDR3 sequences, 8.7% of them seen just once; the ten biggest clones take up about 20%. The CDR3 is made up of 13 amino acids. The V gene lost 6 bases and the J gene lost 4 bases, with 11 bases spanning the gap. Germline CDR1 and CDR2: SGHNT and YYREEE (reference sequence). This receptor was identified in a young man who received the YFV17D yellow fever vaccine. Source: PBMCs, taken on the day of the first yellow fever vaccination. The rearrangement uses TRBV5-4 and TRBJ2-1; D possibly corresponds to TRBD1 (6 bases). CDR3 in DNA: TGTGCCAGCAACAGGGCTAATTACAATGAGCAGTTCTTC. It specifies CASNRANYNEQFF. The full variable domain, in which reference TRBV5-4 and TRBJ2-1 provide the parts outside the CDR3, is ETGVTQSPTHLIKTRGQQVTLRCSSQSGHNTVSWYQQALGQGPQFIFQYYREEENGRGNFPPRFSGLQFPNYSSELNVNALELDDSALYLCASNRANYNEQFFGPGTRLTVL.